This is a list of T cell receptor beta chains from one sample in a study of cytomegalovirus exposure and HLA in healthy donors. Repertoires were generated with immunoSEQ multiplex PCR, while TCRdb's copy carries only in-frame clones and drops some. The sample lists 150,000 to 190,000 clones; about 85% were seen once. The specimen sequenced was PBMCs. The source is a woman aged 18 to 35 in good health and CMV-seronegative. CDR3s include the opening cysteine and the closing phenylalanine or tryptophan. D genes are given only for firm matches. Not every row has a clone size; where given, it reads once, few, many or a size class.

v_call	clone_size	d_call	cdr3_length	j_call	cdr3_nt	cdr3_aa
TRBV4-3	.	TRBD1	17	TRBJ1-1	TGCGCCAGCAGCCAAGGGCTCGGACAGGGTAAGGGCACTGAAGCTTTCTTT	CASSQGLGQGKGTEAFF
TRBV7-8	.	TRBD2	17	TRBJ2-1	TGTGCCAGCAGCTTAGCGAGGCCCGCGGGAGGAATCAATGAGCAGTTCTTC	CASSLARPAGGINEQFF
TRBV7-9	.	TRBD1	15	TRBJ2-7	TGTGCCAGCAGCGCCACAGGGGAGAGCTCCTACGAGCAGTACTTC	CASSATGESSYEQYF
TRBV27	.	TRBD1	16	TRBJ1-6	TGTGCCAGCAGCCTCCTGCGGGGCAGGGGGAATTCACCCCTCCACTTT	CASSLLRGRGNSPLHF
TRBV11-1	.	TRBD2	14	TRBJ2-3	TGTGCCAGCAGCTCGCGGGAGATCGCAGATACGCAGTATTTT	CASSSREIADTQYF
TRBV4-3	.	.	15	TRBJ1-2	TGCGCCAGCAGCCAAGAGGCCGTTTCTAACTATGGCTACACCTTC	CASSQEAVSNYGYTF
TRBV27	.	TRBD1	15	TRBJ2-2	TGTGCCAGCAGTTTAAGGGGGCAGCCCTCCGGGGAGCTGTTTTTT	CASSLRGQPSGELFF
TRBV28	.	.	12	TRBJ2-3	TGTGCCACTCGGAGTAGCACAGATACGCAGTATTTT	CATRSSTDTQYF
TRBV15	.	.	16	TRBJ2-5	TGTGCCACCAGCAGAGATCAGGGCACCCCGGGCAAGACCCAGTACTTC	CATSRDQGTPGKTQYF
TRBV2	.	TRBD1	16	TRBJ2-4	TGTGCCAGCAGTGAAGCGGGAATGGGACAGCTTGACATTCAGTACTTC	CASSEAGMGQLDIQYF
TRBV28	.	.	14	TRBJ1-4	TGTGCCAGCAGTCCTTCGGGCAGGGGTGAAAAACTGTTTTTT	CASSPSGRGEKLFF
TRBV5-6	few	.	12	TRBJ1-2	TGTGCCAGCAGCGTGACAGCGTCCGGCTACACCTTC	CASSVTASGYTF
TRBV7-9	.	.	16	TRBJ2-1	TGTGCCAGCAGCCCCTCGGGAGCGGACCCCTACAATGAGCAGTTCTTC	CASSPSGADPYNEQFF
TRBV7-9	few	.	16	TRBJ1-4	TGTGCCAGCAGCTTAGATTCGGTCGGGACTAATGAAAAACTGTTTTTT	CASSLDSVGTNEKLFF
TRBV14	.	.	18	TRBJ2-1	TGTGCCAGCAGCTCCCTACCCATAAGCGGCGCTTCCTACAATGAGCAGTTCTTC	CASSSLPISGASYNEQFF
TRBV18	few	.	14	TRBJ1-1	TGTGCCAGCTCAACTCAGGGGATGAACACTGAAGCTTTCTTT	CASSTQGMNTEAFF
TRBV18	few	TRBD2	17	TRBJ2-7	TGTGCCAGCTCAATTATAGCGGGAGGACAGGGTAACGACGAGCAGTACTTC	CASSIIAGGQGNDEQYF
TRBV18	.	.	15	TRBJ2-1	TGTGCCAGCTCACCGCAGAGGATCGGGTACAATGAGCAGTTCTTC	CASSPQRIGYNEQFF
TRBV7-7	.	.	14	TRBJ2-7	TGTGCTAGCAGCTGGGGTGGGAGCTCCTACGAGCAGTACTTC	CASSWGGSSYEQYF
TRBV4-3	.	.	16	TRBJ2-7	TGCGCCAGCAGCCAAGATGTCACAGGGAGCTCCTACGAGCAGTACTTC	CASSQDVTGSSYEQYF
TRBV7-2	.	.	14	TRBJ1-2	TGTGCCAGCAGCTTCAGGGGTGAGGCCGATGGCTACACCTTC	CASSFRGEADGYTF
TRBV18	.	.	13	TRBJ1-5	TGTGCCAGCTCACAGGTGAGGAATCAGCCCCAGCATTTT	CASSQVRNQPQHF
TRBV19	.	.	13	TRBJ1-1	TGTGCCAGTAGTTCAACAGGGAACACTGAAGCTTTCTTT	CASSSTGNTEAFF
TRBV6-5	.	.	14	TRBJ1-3	TGTGCCAGCCAAGCGGGTCACTCTGGAAACACCATATATTTT	CASQAGHSGNTIYF
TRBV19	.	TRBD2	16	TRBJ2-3	TGTGCCAGTCGCCGCGCGGAGCGGGGGAGCACAGATACGCAGTATTTT	CASRRAERGSTDTQYF
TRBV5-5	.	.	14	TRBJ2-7	TGTGCCAGCAGCTTGGTTGGCCTTCAGTACGAGCAGTACTTC	CASSLVGLQYEQYF
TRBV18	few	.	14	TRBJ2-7	TGTGCCAGCTCAGACCCCCGCAGGGCCTACGAGCAGTACTTC	CASSDPRRAYEQYF
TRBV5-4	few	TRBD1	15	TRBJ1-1	TGTGCCAGCAGCTCAAGACAGGGAGGTCCCACTGAAGCTTTCTTT	CASSSRQGGPTEAFF
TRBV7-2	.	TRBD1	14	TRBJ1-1	TGTGCCAGCAGCCAAGACAGGGGGCCCACTGAAGCTTTCTTT	CASSQDRGPTEAFF
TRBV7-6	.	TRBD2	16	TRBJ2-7	TGTGCCAGCAGCTTAGAAGTAGCGGGGACCTCCTACGAGCAGTACTTC	CASSLEVAGTSYEQYF